These 18 T cell receptor beta chains were sequenced from one sample in a study of blood T cell repertoires in COVID-19. The table came from immunoSEQ multiplex PCR; TCRdb's copy has only in-frame clones and leaves some out. Of roughly 60,000 clones listed, 80% to 85% are singletons. Material for sequencing was peripheral blood. The receptors here all came from a man between 25 and 39 years old with COVID-19, enrolled during active disease.

This clone is a singleton in its sample. The chain couples TRBV9 to TRBJ2-6; TRBD1 is a possible D gene (6 bases). Trimming took off 3 bases at V and 0 bases at J, with 10 bases between the two ends. In germline, CDR1 is SGDLS, CDR2 YYNGEE. CDR3 length equals 16 residues. The CDR3 DNA follows: TGTGCCAGCAGCGGGGGGCAACTCTCTGGGGCCAACGTCCTGACTTTC. Translation: CASSGGQLSGANVLTF.

V and J are TRBV28 and TRBJ2-7; the match to TRBD1 covers 8 bases. The V segment lost 5 bases and the J segment 2 bases; nucleotides outside the gene matches: 5. The CDR3 spans 14 residues. Germline CDR1 is MDHEN and CDR2 is SYDVKM. CDR3 in amino acids: CASSLQGGPYEQYF. CDR3 nucleotides: TGTGCCAGCAGTCTACAGGGGGGCCCCTACGAGCAGTACTTC.

This chain connects TRBV3-1 (or the pseudogene TRBV3-2) to TRBJ1-1; TRBD1 agrees at 11 bases. The ends lost 4 bases at V and 0 bases at J; junction bases unmatched: 13. This CDR3 comprises 19 residues. CDR1 is LGHDT and CDR2 is YNNKEL in the germline V gene (reference sequence). CDR3 in amino acids: CASSPTGQGVLVVNTEAFF. In DNA, the CDR3 is TGTGCCAGCAGCCCCACGGGACAGGGGGTTCTAGTCGTGAACACTGAAGCTTTCTTT.

The chain carries TRBV19 and TRBJ2-1, with 9 bases that match TRBD2. This CDR3 contains 16 residues. Germline CDR1 is LNHDA and CDR2 is SQIVND (reference sequence). Germline trimming cut 5 bases from V and 5 bases from J; bases unmatched to any gene: 10. The CDR3 region has the DNA TGTGCCAGTAGTTCCCTAGGAGCGGGAGGCCACAATGAGCAGTTCTTC. Its translation: CASSSLGAGGHNEQFF.

The J gene is TRBJ1-1, the V gene TRBV9; weak D call: TRBD1 (5 bases). Per germline, CDR1 SGDLS and CDR2 YYNGEE. V lost 7 bases, J lost 4 bases, and 14 bases lay in between. This CDR3 contains 13 residues. The CDR3 nucleotides read TGTGCCAGCGGGGCAGATGATGGCACTGAAGCTTTCTTT. Translating gives CASGADDGTEAFF. The variable domain in full, with the rest retrieved from reference TRBV9 and TRBJ1-1, is DSGVTQTPKHLITATGQRVTLRCSPRSGDLSVYWYQQSLDQGLQFLIQYYNGEERAKGNILERFSAQQFPDLHSELNLSSLELGDSALYFCASGADDGTEAFFGQGTRLTVV.

This chain uses TRBV28 with TRBJ2-3; D not certain. V lost 11 bases and J 3 bases, leaving 15 bases between the germline ends. Germline CDR1 reads MDHEN; CDR2 reads SYDVKM. CDR3 length: 13 amino acids. For the CDR3, the DNA is TGTGCCTCCGAGGTCCCCCAAACAGATACGCAGTATTTT. It is translated as CASEVPQTDTQYF.

The V gene is TRBV7-9, the J gene TRBJ1-1; D is possibly TRBD1 (5 bases). Per germline, CDR1 SEHNR and CDR2 FQNEAQ (reference sequence). The CDR3 loop spans 11 amino acids. Trimming stripped 8 bases from V and 11 bases from J, with 15 bases between. The CDR3 reads CASERDSGAFF. In DNA form, the CDR3 reads TGTGCCAGCGAACGGGACTCAGGGGCTTTCTTT. Filled out from reference TRBV7-9 and TRBJ1-1, the complete variable domain reads DTGVSQNPRHKITKRGQNVTFRCDPISEHNRLYWYRQTLGQGPEFLTYFQNEAQLEKSRLLSDRFSAERPKGSFSTLEIQRTEQGDSAMYLCASERDSGAFFGQGTRLTVV.

About this clone: The same CDR3 can be traced to other DNA sequences in this sample. The chain employs TRBV24-1 and TRBJ1-2, with D maybe TRBD1 (5 bases). The germline gives CDR1 KGHDR, CDR2 SFDVKD. The CDR3 loop spans 13 amino acids. V was shortened by 0 bases and J by 8 bases, with 9 bases between the two germline ends. CDR3 sequence: CATSDLSGNGYTF. CDR3 DNA: TGTGCCACCAGTGATTTGTCAGGGAACGGCTACACCTTC.

This rearrangement joins TRBV27 to TRBJ2-4; TRBD1 agrees at 8 bases. Looked up from germline, CDR1 is MNHEY and CDR2 is SMNVEV (reference sequence). With 4 bases clipped from V and 6 bases from J, the junction kept 14 bases outside the gene matches. This CDR3 has 17 amino acids. CDR3 nucleotide sequence: TGTGCCAGCAGTTCCACAACCGGGACAGGAGGTAGAAACATTCAGTACTTC. Translating gives CASSSTTGTGGRNIQYF.

This clone was counted once. This CDR3 is CASSPTLSDTQYF. In nucleotides, the CDR3 is TGTGCCAGCAGCCCCACCCTATCAGATACGCAGTATTTT. This chain uses TRBV11-2 with TRBJ2-3, with D unresolved. Between the trimmed V and J ends, which lost 5 bases and 4 bases, there was a span of 10 bases. The germline V gene has CDR1 SGHAT and CDR2 FQNNGV. The CDR3 sequence is 13 residues long.

The chain couples TRBV27 to TRBJ1-6; 8 nucleotides line up with TRBD1. This CDR3 is 15 amino acids long. Germline V gene lookup returns CDR1 MNHEY and CDR2 SMNVEV (reference sequence). The V segment lost 6 bases and the J segment 6 bases; nucleotides outside the gene matches: 7. CDR3 protein: CASRVAGQANSPLHF. CDR3 in DNA: TGTGCCAGCAGGGTGGCGGGACAGGCTAATTCACCCCTCCACTTT.

This clone has a single count. The chain links TRBV3-1 (or the pseudogene TRBV3-2) to TRBJ2-3, with a possible D match to TRBD1 (6 bases). The germline V gene encodes CDR1 LGHDT and CDR2 YNNKEL (reference sequence). The V gene lost 0 bases and the J gene lost 4 bases, with 29 bases spanning the gap. The CDR3 covers 21 residues. The CDR3 DNA reads TGTGCCAGCAGCCAAGAGAGGCAGGGGCCCCTTATACCAAATCGTGCAGATACGCAGTATTTT. This sequence encodes CASSQERQGPLIPNRADTQYF.

The chain links TRBV3-1 (or the pseudogene TRBV3-2) to TRBJ1-3; no reliable D call. The germline V and J ends were trimmed by 1 base and 0 bases, with 7 bases remaining between them. This CDR3 contains 15 residues. Germline V gives CDR1 LGHDT, CDR2 YNNKEL (reference sequence). The CDR3 region has the DNA TGTGCCAGCAGCCAAGTCCCTAGCTCTGGAAACACCATATATTTT. Its protein product is CASSQVPSSGNTIYF.

This chain links TRBV6-2 or TRBV6-3 with TRBJ1-5; D unclear. Trimming took 4 bases from V and 3 from J, leaving 4 bases between them. The CDR3 loop spans 12 amino acids. Looked up from germline, CDR1 is MNHEY and CDR2 is SVGEGT. CDR3 DNA: TGTGCCAGCAGTTCAGTCAATCAGCCCCAGCATTTT. Amino acids: CASSSVNQPQHF.

The chain couples TRBV6-2 or TRBV6-3 to TRBJ2-1; D uncertain. Germline assignment: CDR1 MNHEY and CDR2 SVGEGT. The V end was cut by 2 bases, the J end by 9 bases, with 17 bases between. This CDR3 contains 15 residues. CDR3 sequence: CASSYALVPPGEQFF. The CDR3 coding sequence is TGTGCCAGCAGTTACGCGCTAGTTCCGCCGGGTGAGCAGTTCTTC.

CDR3 nucleotides: TGTGCCAGTAGTCTGGGTCTAGGCCAGCCCCAGCATTTT. Protein sequence: CASSLGLGQPQHF. The rearrangement uses TRBV19 and TRBJ1-5, with unresolved D. The CDR3 spans 13 residues. V was pared by 5 bases and J by 7 bases, with 12 bases between. Germline V gene data show CDR1 as LNHDA and CDR2 as SQIVND (reference sequence).

This CDR3 is CAIRGENTEAFF. As DNA, the CDR3 is TGTGCCATCAGGGGAGAGAACACTGAAGCTTTCTTT. This chain uses TRBV10-3 with TRBJ1-1; D gene uncertain. Germline V gene lookup returns CDR1 ENHRY and CDR2 SYGVKD. V was clipped by 6 bases and J by 1 base, with 6 bases between them. The length of the CDR3 is 12 residues.

The CDR3 DNA sequence: TGTGCCAGCAGCTGGCAGGGAGAGACCCAGTACTTC. Translating gives CASSWQGETQYF. J is TRBJ2-5 and V is TRBV5-4; D possibly corresponds to TRBD1 (5 bases). Germline V CDR1 and CDR2: SGHNT, YYREEE (reference sequence). The CDR3 covers 12 residues. Trimming pared 3 bases from V and 4 bases from J, leaving 7 bases between.